These 6 T cell receptor beta chains were sequenced from one sample in a study of blood T cell repertoires in COVID-19. Sequencing used immunoSEQ multiplex PCR; TCRdb keeps in-frame clones, though not all of them. The table records more than 200,000 clones, 84% of them present only once. Sequenced material: peripheral blood. These receptor sequences come from a man aged 55-75 years with acute or convalescent COVID-19.

The CDR3: CASSPRGTDINYGYTF. Here the CDR3 DNA reads TGTGCCAGCTCACCCCGGGGGACAGATATTAACTATGGCTACACCTTC. This chain links TRBV18 with TRBJ1-2, with 7 bases fitting TRBD1. This CDR3 is 16 amino acids long. The germline V gene has CDR1 KGHSH and CDR2 LQKENI. The trim removed 3 bases at V and 1 base at J, leaving 8 bases unmatched.

CDR3 DNA sequence: TGTGCCAGTAGTCCCACTCAGGGAGGAGAGACCCAGTACTTC. Protein: CASSPTQGGETQYF. The chain employs TRBV19 and TRBJ2-5; a weak D match, TRBD2 (6 bases). The V gene's germline CDR1 is LNHDA and CDR2 SQIVND (reference sequence). Trimming took off 5 bases at V and 4 bases at J, with 14 bases between the two ends. CDR3 size: 14 residues.

This rearrangement joins TRBV29-1 to TRBJ1-2; 7 bases fit TRBD1. Germline-derived CDR1 and CDR2 are SQVTM and ANQGSEA. The CDR3 loop spans 12 amino acids. The V segment lost 3 bases and the J segment 6 bases; nucleotides outside the gene matches: 4. CDR3 bases: TGCAGCGTTGACCAAGGGACAGATGGCTACACCTTC. Its translation: CSVDQGTDGYTF.

The chain couples TRBV5-1 to TRBJ1-1, with D maybe TRBD1 (5 bases). The V gene's germline CDR1 is SGHRS and CDR2 YFSETQ. Trimming stripped 4 bases from V and 5 bases from J, with 12 bases between. This CDR3 comprises 13 residues. DNA of the CDR3: TGCGCCAGCAGCGTCTCCCAGGGTACTGAAGCTTTCTTT. Translating it yields CASSVSQGTEAFF.

The gene calls are TRBV4-1 and TRBJ1-6; D not certain. The CDR3 is 20 residues long. The germline V gene encodes CDR1 MGHRA and CDR2 YSYEKL. The ends were cut back, 1 base at V and 0 bases at J, with 19 bases in the middle. In nucleotides, the CDR3 is TGCGCCAGCAGCCAAGCCCGATCGGGTCTTCTAAGCTCCTATAATTCACCCCTCCACTTT. Protein sequence: CASSQARSGLLSSYNSPLHF.

V and J are TRBV5-4 and TRBJ2-7, with 12 positions matching TRBD1. The CDR3 extends over 16 amino acids. Germline lookup yields CDR1 SGHNT and CDR2 YYREEE (reference sequence). The V gene end was trimmed by 0 bases and the J gene end by 5 bases; junction bases not matched to a gene: 6. DNA of the CDR3: TGTGCCAGCAGCTTGGGCGGGACAGGGGGCTTAGACGAGCAGTACTTC. Residues: CASSLGGTGGLDEQYF.